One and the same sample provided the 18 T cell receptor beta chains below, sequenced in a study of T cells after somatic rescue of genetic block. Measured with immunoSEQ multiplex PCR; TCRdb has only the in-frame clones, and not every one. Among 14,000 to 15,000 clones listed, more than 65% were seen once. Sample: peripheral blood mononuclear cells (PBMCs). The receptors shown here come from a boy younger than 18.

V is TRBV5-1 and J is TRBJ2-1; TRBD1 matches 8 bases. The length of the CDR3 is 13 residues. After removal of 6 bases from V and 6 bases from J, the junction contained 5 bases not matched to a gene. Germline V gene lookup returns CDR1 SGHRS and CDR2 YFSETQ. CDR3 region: CASNGQGLNEQFF. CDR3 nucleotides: TGCGCCAGCAACGGACAGGGACTCAATGAGCAGTTCTTC.

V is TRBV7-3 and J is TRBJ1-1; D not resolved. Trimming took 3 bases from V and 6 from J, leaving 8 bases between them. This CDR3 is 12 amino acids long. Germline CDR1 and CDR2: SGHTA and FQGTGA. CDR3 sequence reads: CASSFHTPEAFF. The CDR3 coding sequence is TGTGCCAGCAGCTTTCATACCCCTGAAGCTTTCTTT.

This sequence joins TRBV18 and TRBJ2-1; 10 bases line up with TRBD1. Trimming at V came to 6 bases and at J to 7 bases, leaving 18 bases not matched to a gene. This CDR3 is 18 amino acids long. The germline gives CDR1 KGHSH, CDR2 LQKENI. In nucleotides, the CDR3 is TGTGCCAGCTCGCCGTTAAGAGGTGGGGGACAGGGGAGGAATGAGCAGTTCTTC. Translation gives CASSPLRGGGQGRNEQFF. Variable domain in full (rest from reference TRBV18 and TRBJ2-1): NAGVMQNPRHLVRRRGQEARLRCSPMKGHSHVYWYRQLPEEGLKFMVYLQKENIIDESGMPKERFSAEFPKEGPSILRIQQVVRGDSAAYFCASSPLRGGGQGRNEQFFGPGTRLTVL.

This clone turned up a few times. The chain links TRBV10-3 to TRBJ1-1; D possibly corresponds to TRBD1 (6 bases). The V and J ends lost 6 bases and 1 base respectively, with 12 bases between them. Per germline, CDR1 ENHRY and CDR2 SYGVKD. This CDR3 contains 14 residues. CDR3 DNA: TGTGCCATCAGGGCAGGGGATAGGAACACTGAAGCTTTCTTT. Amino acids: CAIRAGDRNTEAFF.

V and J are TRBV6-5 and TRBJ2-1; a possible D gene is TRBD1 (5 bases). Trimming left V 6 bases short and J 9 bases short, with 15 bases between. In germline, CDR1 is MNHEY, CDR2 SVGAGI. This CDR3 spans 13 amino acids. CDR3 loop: CASSIPDTCEQFF. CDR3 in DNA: TGTGCCAGCAGCATCCCGGACACCTGTGAGCAGTTCTTC.

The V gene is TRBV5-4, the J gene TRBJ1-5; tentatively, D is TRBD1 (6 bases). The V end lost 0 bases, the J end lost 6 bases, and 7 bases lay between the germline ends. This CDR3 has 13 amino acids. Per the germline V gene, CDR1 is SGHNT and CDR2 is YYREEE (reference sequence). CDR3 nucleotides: TGTGCCAGCAGCTTGGACAGGGTTCAGCCCCAGCATTTT. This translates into CASSLDRVQPQHF.

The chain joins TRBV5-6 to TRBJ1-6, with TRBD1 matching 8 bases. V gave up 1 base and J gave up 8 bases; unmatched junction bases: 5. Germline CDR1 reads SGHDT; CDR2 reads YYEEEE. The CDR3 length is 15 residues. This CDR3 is CASSLWTGWDSPLHF. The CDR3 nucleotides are TGTGCCAGCAGCTTGTGGACAGGGTGGGATTCACCCCTCCACTTT.

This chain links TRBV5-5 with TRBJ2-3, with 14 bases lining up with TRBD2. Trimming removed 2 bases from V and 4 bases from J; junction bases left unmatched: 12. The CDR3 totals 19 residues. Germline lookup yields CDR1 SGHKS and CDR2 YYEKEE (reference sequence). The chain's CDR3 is CASSFLGGLAGVRADTQYF. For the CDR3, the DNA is TGTGCCAGCAGCTTTCTTGGGGGACTAGCGGGAGTCAGGGCAGATACGCAGTATTTT.

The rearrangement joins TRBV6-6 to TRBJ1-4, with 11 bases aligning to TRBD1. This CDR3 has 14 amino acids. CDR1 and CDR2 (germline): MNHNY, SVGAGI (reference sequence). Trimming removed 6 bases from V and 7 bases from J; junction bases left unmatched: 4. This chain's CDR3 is CASRRDRGIEKLFF. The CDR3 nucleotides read TGTGCCAGCAGAAGGGACAGGGGGATTGAAAAACTGTTTTTT.

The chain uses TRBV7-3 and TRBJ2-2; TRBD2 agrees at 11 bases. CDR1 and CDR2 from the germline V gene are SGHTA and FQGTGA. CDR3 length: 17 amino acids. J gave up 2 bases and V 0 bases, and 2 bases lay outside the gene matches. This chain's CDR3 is CASSLTGLAANTGELFF. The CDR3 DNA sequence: TGTGCCAGCAGCTTAACGGGACTAGCGGCAAACACCGGGGAGCTGTTTTTT.

The CDR3 nucleotides read TGTGCCAGCAGTTACTGGGCTAGCGGGTTACAAGAGACCCAGTACTTC. Residues: CASSYWASGLQETQYF. The V call is TRBV6-5, the J call TRBJ2-5; 8 nucleotides match TRBD2. Germline lookup yields CDR1 MNHEY and CDR2 SVGAGI. V lost 1 base to trimming and J lost 2 bases; unmatched junction nucleotides: 6. CDR3 length equals 16 residues.

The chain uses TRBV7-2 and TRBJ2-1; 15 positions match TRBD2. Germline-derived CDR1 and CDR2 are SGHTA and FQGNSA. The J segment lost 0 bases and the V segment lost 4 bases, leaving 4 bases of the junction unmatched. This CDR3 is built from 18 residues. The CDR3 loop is CASSSRTSGRASYNEQFF. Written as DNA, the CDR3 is TGTGCCAGCAGCTCCAGGACTAGCGGGAGGGCCTCCTACAATGAGCAGTTCTTC.

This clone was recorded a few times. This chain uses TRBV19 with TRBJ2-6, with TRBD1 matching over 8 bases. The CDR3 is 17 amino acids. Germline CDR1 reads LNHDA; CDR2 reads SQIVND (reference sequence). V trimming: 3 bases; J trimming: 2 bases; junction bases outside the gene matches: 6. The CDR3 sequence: CASSIRQGATGANVLTF. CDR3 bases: TGTGCCAGTAGTATCAGGCAGGGGGCAACTGGGGCCAACGTCCTGACTTTC.

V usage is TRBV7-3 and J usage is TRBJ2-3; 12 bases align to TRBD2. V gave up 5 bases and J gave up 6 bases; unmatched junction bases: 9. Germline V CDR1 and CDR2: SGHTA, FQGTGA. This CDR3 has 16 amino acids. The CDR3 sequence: CASSPFASGGADTQYF. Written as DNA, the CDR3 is TGTGCCAGCAGCCCCTTCGCTAGCGGGGGGGCGGATACGCAGTATTTT.

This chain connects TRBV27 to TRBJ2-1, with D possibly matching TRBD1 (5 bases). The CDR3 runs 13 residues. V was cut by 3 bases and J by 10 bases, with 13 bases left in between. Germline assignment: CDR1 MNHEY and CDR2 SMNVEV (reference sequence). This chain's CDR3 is CASSLATRTEQFF. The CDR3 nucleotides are TGTGCCAGCAGTTTGGCGACTCGGACAGAGCAGTTCTTC.

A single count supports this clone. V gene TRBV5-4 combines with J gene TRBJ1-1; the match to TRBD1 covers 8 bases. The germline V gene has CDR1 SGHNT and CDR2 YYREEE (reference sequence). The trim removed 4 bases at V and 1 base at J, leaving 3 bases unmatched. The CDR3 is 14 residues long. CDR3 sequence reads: CASSPDRENTEAFF. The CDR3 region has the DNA TGTGCCAGCAGCCCGGACAGGGAGAACACTGAAGCTTTCTTT.

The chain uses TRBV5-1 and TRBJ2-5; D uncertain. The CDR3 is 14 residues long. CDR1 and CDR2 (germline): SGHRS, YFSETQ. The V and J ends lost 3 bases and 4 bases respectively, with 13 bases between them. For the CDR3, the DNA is TGCGCCAGCAGCTCCAAAGGCGGACCAGAGACCCAGTACTTC. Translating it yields CASSSKGGPETQYF.

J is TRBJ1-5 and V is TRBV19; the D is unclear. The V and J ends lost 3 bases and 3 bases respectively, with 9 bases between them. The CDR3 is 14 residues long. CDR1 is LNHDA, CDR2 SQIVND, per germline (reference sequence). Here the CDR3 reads CASSIKTANQPQHF. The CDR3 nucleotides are TGTGCCAGTAGTATCAAAACCGCCAATCAGCCCCAGCATTTT.